This TCR beta chain derives from a study of blood T cell repertoires in COVID-19. Study as a whole: Specimens from acute and convalescent COVID-19 originated in the United States, Italy and Spain.

How the authors handled the data: Amplified reference gene primers provided the basis for estimating nucleated cell counts. Profiled with immunoSEQ multiplex PCR; TCRdb holds only in-frame clones, not every one. The DNA gave D and trimming, while V, J and clone size come from that table. Here the sample spans over 100,000 clones, 84% being singletons. The CDR3 is 15 amino acids. V lost 2 bases and J 4 bases, leaving 13 bases between the germline ends. Germline lookup yields CDR1 SGHRS and CDR2 YFSETQ. Sequencing used peripheral blood. The chain couples TRBV5-1 to TRBJ1-5; D is perhaps TRBD1 (6 bases). The clonotype comes from a woman aged 50 to 65 with acute or convalescent COVID-19. The CDR3 loop is CASSFGSGVNQPQHF. CDR3 in DNA: TGCGCCAGCAGCTTTGGGTCAGGGGTGAATCAGCCCCAGCATTTT.